The following is a T cell receptor beta chain sequence with its context. Its antigen is unidentified. Cultured CD4+ T cell DNA underwent sequencing with the Oncomine TCR Beta short-read assay. Via MiXCR, TCRdb re-called the PCR reads, giving one row per CDR3 protein. The table has approximately 23,000 distinct CDR3 sequences, less than 45% seen once. These data belong to a study of vaccination and CD4 T cells after COVID-19. Study overall: The peptides that stimulated the cells were overlapping spike peptides from SARS-CoV-2, HCoV-NL63, HCoV-OC43 and HCoV-229E.

This CDR3 comprises 15 residues. Germline V CDR1 and CDR2: MDHEN, SYDVKM. Trimming took 5 bases from V and 2 from J, leaving 16 bases between them. This sample's time point: late sampling 161 to 241 days after vaccination in a few convalescent patients. Noted treatment: approximately 9-day PBMC culture with coronavirus spike peptide pools or control peptides (ViraFEST assay). Material: CD4+ T cells from blood, cultured in vitro, obtained about 7 months after SARS-CoV-2 vaccination. This chain uses TRBV28 with TRBJ2-7, with D possibly TRBD1 on 7 matching bases. This TCR was sampled from a human donor who had recovered from COVID-19. Here the CDR3 reads CASSPQGERAYEQYF. The DNA of the CDR3 is TGTGCCAGCAGTCCGCAGGGGGAGCGGGCCTACGAGCAGTACTTC.